The 10 T cell receptor beta chains listed next were all sequenced from one sample in a study of CD8 T cells in ankylosing spondylitis. TCRdb recomputed calls from the 5' RACE reads with MiXCR, one row per CDR3 protein. The data show fewer than 130,000 distinct CDR3 sequences, less than 25% seen once. Material: synovial fluid, either unsorted or a sorted T cell fraction (not recorded which). The receptors here all came from a male donor with ankylosing spondylitis.

This clonotype has more than one count but fewer than ten. The chain recombines TRBV5-1 with TRBJ2-2; D gene ambiguous. There are 14 residues in the CDR3. Trimming took 3 bases from V and 5 from J, leaving 11 bases between them. Germline CDR1 SGHRS, CDR2 YFSETQ. This CDR3 reads CASSSYSRTGELFF. The CDR3 bases are TGCGCCAGCAGCTCTTATAGCCGTACCGGGGAGCTGTTTTTT. Using reference TRBV5-1 and TRBJ2-2 for the parts outside the CDR3, the full variable domain is KAGVTQTPRYLIKTRGQQVTLSCSPISGHRSVSWYQQTPGQGLQFLFEYFSETQRNKGNFPGRFSGRQFSNSRSEMNVSTLELGDSALYLCASSSYSRTGELFFGEGSRLTVL.

This clonotype was picked up a small number of times. The chain recombines TRBV7-2 with TRBJ1-1; TRBD1 aligns across 12 bases. The germline V gene has CDR1 SGHTA and CDR2 FQGNSA. The CDR3 contains 15 residues. V was clipped by 3 bases and J by 5 bases; unmatched bases: 4. The CDR3 reads CASSFRGQGATEAFF. In nucleotides, the CDR3 is TGTGCCAGCAGCTTTAGGGGACAGGGGGCAACTGAAGCTTTCTTT.

This clonotype was observed a handful of times. This chain joins TRBV29-1 and TRBJ1-2; possible D gene TRBD1, 6 bases. Trimming removed 2 bases at V and 7 bases at J, with 20 bases between. CDR1 is SQVTM, CDR2 ANQGSEA, per germline. The CDR3 loop spans 15 amino acids. The chain's CDR3 is CSVERDNPLRGGYTF. The CDR3 DNA reads as TGCAGCGTTGAAAGGGACAACCCGCTCAGAGGTGGCTACACCTTC.

The chain employs TRBV4-1 and TRBJ1-1; possibly TRBD1 for D (5 bases). Germline V gene sequence: CDR1 MGHRA, CDR2 YSYEKL. This CDR3 is 16 amino acids long. V was cut by 7 bases and J by 4 bases, with 22 bases left in between. The CDR3 region has the DNA TGCGCCAGCACCAAATACGGGAAGGGGATAGGCACTGAAGCTTTCTTT. It translates to CASTKYGKGIGTEAFF.

This clonotype was counted between two and nine times. The rearrangement uses TRBV12-3 or TRBV12-4 and TRBJ1-5; 7 bases are a match to TRBD1. The CDR3 consists of 15 residues. V lost 5 bases and J lost 6; bases outside the gene matches: 10. Here the CDR3 reads CASSPGQALSQPQHF. The CDR3 DNA reads TGTGCCAGCAGTCCTGGACAGGCGCTCAGTCAGCCCCAGCATTTT.

The chain employs TRBV29-1 and TRBJ1-2, with D possibly being TRBD1 (5 bases). The germline CDR1 and CDR2 sequences are SQVTM and ANQGSEA. This CDR3 contains 12 residues. V was clipped by 8 bases and J by 4 bases, with 14 bases between them. The CDR3 nucleotides read TGCAGCCTATACAGTGGGGCCTATGGCTACACCTTC. Residues: CSLYSGAYGYTF.

V usage is TRBV4-2 and J usage is TRBJ2-1, with TRBD1 matching over 9 bases. V dropped 6 bases and J dropped 6; count of bases not matched to a gene: 9. From germline, CDR1 is LGHNA and CDR2 YNFKEQ. This CDR3 has 15 amino acids. The CDR3 sequence is CASRPRDRGGNEQFF. The CDR3 DNA sequence: TGTGCCAGCAGACCCCGTGACAGGGGGGGCAATGAGCAGTTCTTC.

This clonotype was counted a few times. The chain combines TRBV7-8 with TRBJ2-7; 8 bases are a match to TRBD2. This CDR3 comprises 15 residues. Germline trimming cut 1 base from V and 4 bases from J; bases unmatched to any gene: 6. The germline gives CDR1 SGHVS, CDR2 FQNEAQ. CDR3 sequence (DNA): TGTGCCAGCAGCTTAGAAGCGGGGGCGAGTTACGAGCAGTACTTC. It encodes CASSLEAGASYEQYF.

This clonotype has a count of ten or more. Germline is not matched at one junction end, which may reflect a read error. The rearrangement links TRBV5-1 to TRBJ2-3; 9 bases line up with TRBD2. The CDR3 covers 16 residues. Germline V lookup: CDR1 SGHRS, CDR2 YFSETQ. The CDR3 nucleotides read TGCGCCAGCAGCTTGGAGGGGGGGACTAGCACCGATACGCAGTATTTT. Residues: CASSLEGGTSTDTQYF.

J is TRBJ1-5 and V is TRBV20-1; D unresolved. The length of the CDR3 is 15 residues. Trimming shortened V by 0 bases and J by 6 bases, and 15 bases separated the two germline ends. The germline V gene has CDR1 DFQATT and CDR2 SNEGSKA (reference sequence). The CDR3, as DNA: TGCAGTGCTAGAGATGCGGCGGATGGCCCTCAGCCCCAGCATTTT. Amino acid sequence: CSARDAADGPQPQHF.